This TCR beta chain was recovered during a study of technical replicates of blood from a few donors. This CDR3 is built from 15 residues. Germline CDR1 is MNHNY and CDR2 is SVGAGI (reference sequence). V dropped 5 bases and J dropped 1 base, with 12 bases sitting between them. In this sample, this clone turned up once. This table comes from immunoSEQ multiplex PCR, and its TCRdb copy is limited to in-frame clones, with some not included. The sample consists of about 70,000 clones, about 89% of them appearing once. Sequencing input: PBMCs. The chain couples TRBV6-6 to TRBJ1-5; D may be TRBD1 (6 bases). This sequence was found in a human donor in good health. Some clones in this sample may be carry-over from other donors' samples. The DNA of the CDR3 is TGTGCCAGCAGTCCAGGGGAGTGGAGCAATCAGCCCCAGCATTTT. Protein product: CASSPGEWSNQPQHF.